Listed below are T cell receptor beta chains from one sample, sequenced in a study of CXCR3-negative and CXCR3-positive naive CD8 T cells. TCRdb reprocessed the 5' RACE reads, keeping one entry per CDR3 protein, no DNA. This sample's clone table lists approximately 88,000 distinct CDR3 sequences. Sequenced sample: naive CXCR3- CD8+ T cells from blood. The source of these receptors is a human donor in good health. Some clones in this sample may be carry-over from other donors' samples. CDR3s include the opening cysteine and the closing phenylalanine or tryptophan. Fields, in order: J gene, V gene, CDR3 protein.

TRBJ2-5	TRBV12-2	CASRLVGGKQETQYF
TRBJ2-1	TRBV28	CASSFRGVKINEQFF
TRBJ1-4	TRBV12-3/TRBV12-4	CASSFRTEKNREKLFF
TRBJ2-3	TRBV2	CASSESAGVGTDTQYF
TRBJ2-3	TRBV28	CASSGSGSQDRQYF
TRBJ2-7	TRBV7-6	CASSYGTSGGDYEQYF
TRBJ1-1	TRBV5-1	CASSLGQEIEAFF
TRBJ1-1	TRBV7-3	CASNAEGGTEAFF
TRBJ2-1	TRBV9	CASSVGQQPEQFF
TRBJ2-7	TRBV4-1	CASSQVQDTYEQYF
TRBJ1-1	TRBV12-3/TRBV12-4	CASSFGGRNTEAFF
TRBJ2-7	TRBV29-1	CSVDESYEQYF
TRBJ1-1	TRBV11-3	CASSLVGTGPSEAFF
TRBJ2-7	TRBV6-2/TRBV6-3	CASVRTGLYEQYF
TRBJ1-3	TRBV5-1	CASSFPRIATTF
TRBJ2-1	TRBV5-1	CASSLASGMGSNEQFF
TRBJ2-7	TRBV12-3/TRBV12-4	CASSGIGVSPNEQYF
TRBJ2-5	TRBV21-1	CASSNQGGQEYQETQYF
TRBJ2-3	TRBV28	CASSLAATDTQYF
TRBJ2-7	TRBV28	CASIGTDRGETSYEQYF
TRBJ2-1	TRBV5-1	CASSYDADEQFF
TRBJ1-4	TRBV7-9	CASSQRDRHEKLFF
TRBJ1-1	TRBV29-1	CSVEGGPMNTEAFF
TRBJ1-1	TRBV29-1	CSVAQQGGFNVNTEAFF
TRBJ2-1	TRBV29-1	CSGGQGDNEQFF
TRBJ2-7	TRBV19	CASSINDGSYEQYF
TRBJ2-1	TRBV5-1	CASSDPYNEQFF
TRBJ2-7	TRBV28	CASRKRQGYYEQYF
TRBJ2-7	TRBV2	CASSGGSGRAGANYEQYF
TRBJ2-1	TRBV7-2	CASRAGTHNEQFF